The 10 T cell receptor beta chains given below trace back to one sample, sequenced in a study of T cell repertoires in cytomegalovirus infection. TCRdb analysed the reads with MiXCR anew, one entry per CDR3 protein. The table lists 740,000 or so distinct CDR3 sequences, 35% of them singletons. Material: PBMCs. The receptors were gathered from a human donor in good health (CMV status not recorded). Some clones in this sample may be carry-over from other donors' samples.

This clonotype was observed a few times. This sequence joins TRBV7-9 and TRBJ2-2; 7 nucleotides align to TRBD1. The trim removed 6 bases at V and 3 bases at J, leaving 7 bases unmatched. The CDR3 runs 15 residues. Germline assignment: CDR1 SEHNR and CDR2 FQNEAQ (reference sequence). CDR3 region: CASRPGQAHTGELFF. In nucleotides, the CDR3 is TGTGCCAGCAGACCCGGACAGGCCCACACCGGGGAGCTGTTTTTT.

In regard to this clonotype: A much larger clone is a single base away; this may be a read error. The conserved closing phenylalanine or tryptophan is absent in this CDR3, likely reflecting a read error. J is TRBJ2-5 and V is TRBV7-3; D remains ambiguous. The germline V and J ends were trimmed by 5 bases and 1 base, with 11 bases remaining between them. CDR1 SGHTA and CDR2 FQGTGA come from the germline V gene. CDR3 size: 14 residues. The CDR3 DNA sequence: TGTGCCAGCAGCCTATCACCCGCCCAAGAGACCCAGTACTGC. This translates into CASSLSPAQETQYC.

The gene calls are TRBV19 and TRBJ1-5; 11 positions match TRBD1. From germline, CDR1 is LNHDA and CDR2 SQIVND (reference sequence). The CDR3 spans 15 residues. J gave up 6 bases and V 5 bases, and 6 bases lay outside the gene matches. CDR3 loop: CASSFGTGGGQPQHF. The CDR3 DNA sequence: TGTGCCAGTAGTTTTGGGACAGGGGGAGGTCAGCCCCAGCATTTT.

In its sample, this clonotype was seen a few times. This chain uses TRBV11-2 with TRBJ1-2; D is perhaps TRBD1 (5 bases). V was shortened by 5 bases and J by 6 bases, with 10 bases between the two germline ends. Germline-derived CDR1 and CDR2 are SGHAT and FQNNGV. The CDR3 runs to 12 residues. CDR3 bases: TGTGCCAGCAGCAGGGGCGAGGATGGCTACACCTTC. Protein sequence: CASSRGEDGYTF.

V is TRBV27 and J is TRBJ1-2; tentative D call: TRBD1 (6 bases). Trimming stripped 0 bases from V and 7 bases from J, with 12 bases between. This CDR3 contains 14 residues. CDR1 is MNHEY and CDR2 is SMNVEV in the germline V gene (reference sequence). The CDR3 sequence: CASSLSPRGTGYTF. The DNA for the CDR3 is TGTGCCAGCAGTTTATCGCCCAGGGGTACTGGCTACACCTTC.

The chain couples TRBV28 to TRBJ2-5; 12 nucleotides align to TRBD2. The CDR3 is 17 amino acids. CDR1 MDHEN and CDR2 SYDVKM come from the germline V gene. V shed 4 bases, J shed 1 base, and the junction held 7 bases outside the gene matches. The CDR3 coding sequence is TGTGCCAGCAGTTCCTGGACTAGCGGGGCTGTCCAAGAGACCCAGTACTTC. It yields the protein CASSSWTSGAVQETQYF.

There are a few counts of this clonotype. The V gene is TRBV5-1, the J gene TRBJ2-7; D may be TRBD1 or TRBD2 (5 bases each). Germline loops: CDR1 SGHRS, CDR2 YFSETQ. Trimming pared 0 bases from V and 2 bases from J, leaving 12 bases between. The CDR3 spans 15 residues. The CDR3 region has the DNA TGCGCCAGCAGCTTGGTAGGGACGGCTGCCTACGAGCAGTACTTC. It is translated as CASSLVGTAAYEQYF.

V usage is TRBV7-4 and J usage is TRBJ2-1; 8 bases align to TRBD2. There are 14 residues in the CDR3. V lost 5 bases to trimming and J lost 6 bases; unmatched junction nucleotides: 6. Germline V CDR1 and CDR2: SGHVT, SQSDAQ. CDR3 DNA: TGTGCCAGCAGCCCCGGACTAGCATTCAATGAGCAGTTCTTC. This sequence encodes CASSPGLAFNEQFF.

The chain employs TRBV11-2 and TRBJ2-1; TRBD1 agrees at 8 bases. Germline CDR1 reads SGHAT; CDR2 reads FQNNGV. The CDR3 is 17 residues long. V was clipped by 2 bases and J by 6 bases; unmatched bases: 12. The CDR3 sequence: CASSLRGQVDFLNEQFF. CDR3 in DNA: TGTGCCAGCAGCTTACGGGGACAGGTAGATTTTCTCAATGAGCAGTTCTTC.

This clonotype showed up just a few times. The V gene is TRBV27, the J gene TRBJ2-7, with 11 bases identical to TRBD2. This CDR3 contains 16 residues. The germline gives CDR1 MNHEY, CDR2 SMNVEV (reference sequence). V was clipped by 2 bases and J by 2 bases; unmatched bases: 5. This CDR3 is CASSLTSGGSTYEQYF. CDR3 nucleotides: TGTGCCAGCAGTTTAACTAGCGGGGGCAGTACCTACGAGCAGTACTTC.